The 25 T cell receptor beta chains presented below share a single source sample, sequenced in a study of cytomegalovirus exposure and HLA in healthy donors. Primers included in the PCR were 60 Vbeta and 13 Jbeta primers. The protocol was immunoSEQ multiplex PCR, while the TCRdb copy is restricted to in-frame clones and leaves out a portion. The repertoire holds more than 110,000 clones, with about two thirds as singletons. Sequences were obtained from PBMCs. These receptors all come from a woman aged 60 to 75 in good health and CMV-seropositive.

J is TRBJ1-1 and V is TRBV5-6; a weak D match, TRBD1 (6 bases). The CDR3 length is 16 residues. The germline V gene has CDR1 SGHDT and CDR2 YYEEEE. V lost 0 bases to trimming and J lost 1 base, with 13 bases between them. CDR3 DNA: TGTGCCAGCAGCTTGGCGCAGGGGAGCAGGAACACTGAAGCTTTCTTT. As protein: CASSLAQGSRNTEAFF.

This rearrangement joins TRBV10-2 to TRBJ2-1, with unresolved D. CDR1 is WSHSY and CDR2 is SAAADI in the germline V gene. The CDR3 length is 14 residues. V lost 0 bases and J lost 3, with 6 bases in between. Here the CDR3 DNA reads TGCGCCAGCAGTGAGTCGAGTCTCTACAATGAGCAGTTCTTC. As protein: CASSESSLYNEQFF.

This chain joins TRBV7-9 and TRBJ1-2, with a possible D match to TRBD1 (5 bases). This CDR3 has 14 residues. V lost 0 bases to trimming and J lost 0 bases, with 5 bases between them. Germline V CDR1 and CDR2: SEHNR, FQNEAQ (reference sequence). The DNA for the CDR3 is TGTGCCAGCAGCTTAGCGGGGCCTAACTATGGCTACACCTTC. It codes for CASSLAGPNYGYTF.

This clone has more than one count but fewer than ten. This chain connects TRBV27 to TRBJ1-1, with D possibly TRBD1 on 6 matching bases. The CDR3 extends over 19 amino acids. Germline V gene data show CDR1 as MNHEY and CDR2 as SMNVEV (reference sequence). Deletions cut 0 bases from V and 0 bases from J, with 20 bases between. DNA for the CDR3: TGTGCCAGCAGTTTATCGGCAGGGGCCGTTACTTTGATGAACACTGAAGCTTTCTTT. This codes for CASSLSAGAVTLMNTEAFF.

The chain joins TRBV7-8 to TRBJ1-2; D unclear. The CDR3 runs 13 residues. Germline CDR1 SGHVS, CDR2 FQNEAQ. The ends were cut back, 5 bases at V and 2 bases at J, with 9 bases in the middle. Here the CDR3 DNA reads TGTGCCAGCAGCATAACAGAGAACTATGGCTACACCTTC. Protein product: CASSITENYGYTF.

The gene calls are TRBV19 and TRBJ1-2; D is possibly TRBD1 (6 bases). The CDR3 is 15 residues long. V lost 7 bases and J 2 bases, leaving 17 bases between the germline ends. Germline lookup yields CDR1 LNHDA and CDR2 SQIVND (reference sequence). The CDR3, as DNA: TGTGCCAGTAACATCCGGGGGGCTGAGAACTATGGCTACACCTTC. It is translated as CASNIRGAENYGYTF.

This clone was detected only once. The chain couples TRBV2 to TRBJ1-2; 8 nucleotides line up with TRBD1. V was pared by 5 bases and J by 6 bases, with 14 bases of the junction left unmatched. CDR1 and CDR2 from the germline V gene are SNHLY and FYNNEI. CDR3 length: 16 residues. CDR3 protein: CASSLLGQGGSDGYTF. CDR3 DNA sequence: TGTGCCAGCAGTCTACTCGGACAGGGCGGGTCGGATGGCTACACCTTC.

This chain uses TRBV4-1 with TRBJ1-1; 9 bases fit TRBD1. J was trimmed by 4 bases and V by 3 bases; bases with no gene match: 6. Germline V gives CDR1 MGHRA, CDR2 YSYEKL. CDR3 length: 15 amino acids. The CDR3 is CASSHLQGAFTEAFF. DNA for the CDR3: TGCGCCAGCAGCCATCTACAGGGGGCATTCACTGAAGCTTTCTTT.

This clone appeared a few times. CDR3 loop: CASSYGQTYEQYF. As DNA, the CDR3 is TGTGCCAGCAGCTACGGGCAAACCTACGAGCAGTACTTC. The genes are TRBV6-6 and TRBJ2-7; D gene ambiguous. V was pared by 6 bases and J by 2 bases, with 11 bases between. The CDR3 runs 13 residues. Germline V gene sequence: CDR1 MNHNY, CDR2 SVGAGI (reference sequence).

The chain is built from TRBV5-6 and TRBJ2-7, with D maybe TRBD2 (7 bases). Germline-derived CDR1 and CDR2 are SGHDT and YYEEEE. The CDR3 spans 14 residues. V lost 4 bases, J lost 2 bases, and 13 bases lay in between. The CDR3 nucleotides read TGTGCCAGCAGCACAACAGGGAGGGCCTACGAGCAGTACTTC. Amino acid sequence: CASSTTGRAYEQYF.

This rearrangement joins TRBV19 to TRBJ1-5, with D perhaps TRBD1 (6 bases). The CDR3 sequence is 13 residues long. Trimming removed 7 bases at V and 7 bases at J, with 14 bases between. Germline CDR1 reads LNHDA; CDR2 reads SQIVND (reference sequence). CDR3: CASTLQGRQPQHF. In nucleotides, the CDR3 is TGTGCCAGTACCCTTCAGGGGAGACAGCCCCAGCATTTT.

The gene calls are TRBV28 and TRBJ2-7; 13 nucleotides match TRBD2. CDR1 MDHEN and CDR2 SYDVKM come from the germline V gene. J was trimmed by 3 bases and V by 6 bases; bases with no gene match: 2. The CDR3 covers 14 residues. The CDR3 is CASSRTSGSYEQYF. CDR3 nucleotides: TGTGCCAGCAGCCGGACTAGCGGGAGCTACGAGCAGTACTTC.

The rearrangement joins TRBV27 to TRBJ2-1, with 8 bases identical to TRBD2. Trimming removed 6 bases from V and 6 bases from J; junction bases left unmatched: 7. Germline CDR1 reads MNHEY; CDR2 reads SMNVEV (reference sequence). This CDR3 comprises 14 residues. Written as DNA, the CDR3 is TGTGCCAGCAGGCGGGAGGCCCGTAGCAATGAGCAGTTCTTC. Translated, it gives CASRREARSNEQFF.

The chain has TRBV5-1 and TRBJ1-1; maybe TRBD1 (6 bases). This CDR3 has 14 amino acids. Deletions cut 0 bases from V and 1 base from J, with 7 bases between. Germline CDR1 and CDR2: SGHRS and YFSETQ. This CDR3 reads CASSLGQENTEAFF. CDR3 sequence (DNA): TGCGCCAGCAGCTTGGGACAGGAGAACACTGAAGCTTTCTTT.

This chain joins TRBV2 and TRBJ1-5, with D unclear. Germline V gives CDR1 SNHLY, CDR2 FYNNEI. V was shortened by 4 bases and J by 4 bases, with 11 bases between the two germline ends. This CDR3 is 14 amino acids long. CDR3 nucleotide sequence: TGTGCCAGCAGTGGTTCTACGGGGAATCAGCCCCAGCATTTT. Protein product: CASSGSTGNQPQHF.

The chain couples TRBV9 to TRBJ1-4; no clear D gene. CDR1 is SGDLS, CDR2 YYNGEE, per germline. V was shortened by 2 bases and J by 1 base, with 12 bases between the two germline ends. CDR3 size: 16 residues. The CDR3 is CASSVEIERTNEKLFF. The CDR3 coding sequence is TGTGCCAGCAGCGTCGAGATAGAGAGAACTAATGAAAAACTGTTTTTT.

This clone has just a few counts. The chain carries TRBV6-1 and TRBJ1-1, with D possibly matching TRBD1 (5 bases). The CDR3 contains 14 residues. In germline, CDR1 is MNHNS, CDR2 SASEGT. V lost 6 bases to trimming and J lost 1 base, with 12 bases between them. CDR3 sequence reads: CASRTGTPNTEAFF. The CDR3, as DNA: TGTGCCAGCAGGACGGGGACTCCGAACACTGAAGCTTTCTTT.

This rearrangement joins TRBV28 to TRBJ1-2; the match to TRBD1 covers 8 bases. Germline V gene sequence: CDR1 MDHEN, CDR2 SYDVKM. This CDR3 contains 15 residues. The V segment lost 3 bases and the J segment 7 bases; nucleotides outside the gene matches: 10. The CDR3 loop reads CASSLPPRTGSGYTF. CDR3 sequence (DNA): TGTGCCAGCAGTTTGCCCCCTCGGACAGGGAGTGGCTACACCTTC.

The genes are TRBV5-3 and TRBJ2-1, with D possibly matching TRBD2 (5 bases). TRBV5-3 is designated an ORF whose function remains uncertain. The CDR3 runs to 17 residues. Trimming pared 4 bases from V and 0 bases from J, leaving 17 bases between. CDR3 nucleotides: TGTGCCAGAAGCCTCGAAGAGGGCTCGAGCTCCTACAATGAGCAGTTCTTC. Encoded protein: CARSLEEGSSSYNEQFF.

The chain recombines TRBV27 with TRBJ2-3; 8 bases match TRBD2. In germline, CDR1 is MNHEY, CDR2 SMNVEV (reference sequence). Trimming removed 3 bases from V and 1 base from J; junction bases left unmatched: 3. The CDR3 runs 15 residues. CDR3 DNA sequence: TGTGCCAGCAGTTTCTCGACTAGCGGCACAGATACGCAGTATTTT. It is translated as CASSFSTSGTDTQYF.

V and J are TRBV18 and TRBJ1-4, with D uncertain. Trimming left V 1 base short and J 0 bases short, with 9 bases between. Germline V CDR1 and CDR2: KGHSH, LQKENI. The CDR3 runs to 16 residues. CDR3: CASSPLSTATNEKLFF. The CDR3 bases are TGTGCCAGCTCACCACTCTCAACAGCAACTAATGAAAAACTGTTTTTT. Together with reference TRBV18 and TRBJ1-4, the CDR3 gives the full variable domain: NAGVMQNPRHLVRRRGQEARLRCSPMKGHSHVYWYRQLPEEGLKFMVYLQKENIIDESGMPKERFSAEFPKEGPSILRIQQVVRGDSAAYFCASSPLSTATNEKLFFGSGTQLSVL.

This clone was detected only a few times. The CDR3 loop is CASIFGGVNTEAFF. CDR3 nucleotide sequence: TGTGCCAGCATCTTCGGGGGGGTGAACACTGAAGCTTTCTTT. This rearrangement joins TRBV5-5 to TRBJ1-1, with D possibly being TRBD1 (5 bases). V shed 6 bases and J shed 0 bases, with 12 bases lying between them. The CDR3 is made up of 14 amino acids. Germline V lookup: CDR1 SGHKS, CDR2 YYEKEE (reference sequence).

This clone was observed a handful of times. The V and J genes are TRBV6-6 and TRBJ1-1; weak D call: TRBD1 (5 bases). CDR3 length equals 13 residues. V was clipped by 4 bases and J by 5 bases, with 11 bases between them. Germline loops: CDR1 MNHNY, CDR2 SVGAGI (reference sequence). The CDR3 is CASSLEGRTEAFF. The CDR3 DNA reads TGTGCCAGCAGTTTGGAGGGGAGGACTGAAGCTTTCTTT.

In its sample, this clone was seen once. This chain uses TRBV4-2 with TRBJ2-3; D may be TRBD1 (5 bases). The CDR3 totals 13 residues. V was clipped by 4 bases and J by 6 bases, with 11 bases between them. CDR1 and CDR2 (germline): LGHNA, YNFKEQ. The CDR3 is CASSPRAEDTQYF. The CDR3 bases are TGTGCCAGCAGCCCCAGGGCGGAGGATACGCAGTATTTT.

The V gene is TRBV7-3, the J gene TRBJ2-3; TRBD2 agrees at 8 bases. The V and J ends lost 6 bases and 0 bases, in that order; junction bases with no gene match: 5. Germline loops: CDR1 SGHTA, CDR2 FQGTGA. This CDR3 region has 15 residues. CDR3 in DNA: TGTGCCAGCAGGCCGGGGGGGTCTAGCACAGATACGCAGTATTTT. It encodes CASRPGGSSTDTQYF.